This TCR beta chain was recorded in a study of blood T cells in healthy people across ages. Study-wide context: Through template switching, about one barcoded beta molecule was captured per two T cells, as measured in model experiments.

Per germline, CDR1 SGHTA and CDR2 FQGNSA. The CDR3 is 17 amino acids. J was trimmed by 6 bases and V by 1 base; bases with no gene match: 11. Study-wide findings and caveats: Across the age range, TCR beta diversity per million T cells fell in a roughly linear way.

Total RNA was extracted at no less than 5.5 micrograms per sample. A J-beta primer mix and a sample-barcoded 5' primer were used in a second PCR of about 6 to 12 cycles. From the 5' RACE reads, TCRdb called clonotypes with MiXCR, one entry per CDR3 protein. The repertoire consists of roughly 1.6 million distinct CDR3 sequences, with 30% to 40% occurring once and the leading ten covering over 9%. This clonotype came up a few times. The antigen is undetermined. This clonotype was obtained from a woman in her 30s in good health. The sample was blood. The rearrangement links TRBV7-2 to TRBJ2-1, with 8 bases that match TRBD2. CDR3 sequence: CASSLGPAGLGGNEQFF. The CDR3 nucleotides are TGTGCCAGCAGCTTAGGTCCCGCGGGACTAGGGGGCAATGAGCAGTTCTTC.